The entry below gives a single TCR beta chain sequence along with its context. The sample belongs to a study of blood T cell repertoires in COVID-19. Study in general: COVID-19 samples, acute and convalescent, were from the United States, Italy and Spain.

The data were produced by immunoSEQ multiplex PCR, yet TCRdb's version contains in-frame clones alone and is incomplete. Seen here are more than 150,000 clones, roughly 85% observed once, and the top ten hold about 26%. The CDR3 is made up of 14 amino acids. Germline V lookup: CDR1 SGHTA, CDR2 FQGNSA. Trimming left V 0 bases short and J 6 bases short, with 11 bases between. The sequencing sample was made of peripheral blood. The chain employs TRBV7-2 and TRBJ1-1; D ambiguous. This clonotype was obtained from a woman aged 65 to 85 with acute or convalescent COVID-19. CDR3 DNA: TGTGCCAGCAGCTTAGCCCCGGAGGGTCCTGAAGCTTTCTTT. As protein: CASSLAPEGPEAFF.